What follows describes a single T cell receptor beta chain. No cognate antigen has been identified for it. At one of its ends the junction is not consistent with the germline gene, which may arise from a read error. This sample was included in a study of cytomegalovirus exposure and HLA in healthy donors (dated by TCRdb to about 2017). Broadly, across the study: According to an earlier analysis of a few hundred of the donors, 150 million to 200 million T cells yielded approximately 120 million unique TCR beta sequences and roughly 280 Gb of sequence data. Roughly 300 gigabases of sequencing data and approximately 85 million unique TCR sequences were included in an early release covering around 650 HLA-typed donors. A later genetic analysis took genome-wide SNP genotypes for about 55% of the 666 donors and used that subset as a discovery cohort. Both class I and class II loci were covered by HLA typing, at four-digit resolution. The T cell repertoires of under 750 subjects were profiled by immunosequencing and related to cytomegalovirus serostatus. Along with the approximately 650-subject first cohort, a separate validation cohort of around 120 different subjects was used. Rather than drawing on any new phenotypic data, the later analysis identified candidate immune exposures from TCR beta sequences and the way those sequences occurred across donors. In a later analysis, previously published TCR beta repertoires from 500 to 750 donors were re-analyzed and high-resolution HLA genotyping was added so that TCR occurrence patterns could be studied. The number of typed donors differed by locus: roughly 620-640 for A, B, C, DRB1 and DQB1; approximately 530 for DQA1; approximately 600 for DPA1; and about 450 for DPB1. Among the roughly 390 genotyped donors, roughly 80% belonged to the genetic ancestry cluster associated with self-reported Caucasian donors. Among 300 to 500 genotyped donors of the cohort, an average of roughly 230,000 unique TCR beta nucleotide sequences was sequenced per donor, of which roughly 18% were non-productive. The aim of the study was to test whether cataloging public T cell receptors could identify signatures of past pathogen exposure. To decide whether each TCR beta V gene segment behaved as functional or pseudogenic, an earlier analysis of 587 of the donors relied on high-throughput TCR beta sequencing. Donor age, sex, ethnicity and CMV serostatus were collected together with the repertoire data. High-throughput TCR immunosequencing, statistical association of individual TCRs with disease status, and machine learning were combined to predict cytomegalovirus infection status. All discovery cohort repertoires had been generated on a single sequencing platform. Roughly 5 DR-DQ haplotypes were handled as single units for association and clustering because linkage in the cohort was strong. General study outcomes and caveats: A later analysis found that HLA-associated TCR beta chains were more clonally expanded and had lower generation probabilities than equally common non-associated chains. In an earlier analysis of some 500 of the donors, most TCR beta V segments appeared in productive rearrangements about 87% or about 30% of the time, broadly matching IMGT annotations. Because the 87-base-pair reads could not distinguish some IMGT-functional V segments, including TRBV6-2 and TRBV6-3, those segments were excluded. Several of the top co-occurrence clusters appeared to be linked to parvovirus B19, influenza, CMV and Epstein-Barr virus, according to a later analysis. In both the original and validation cohorts, the classifier was reported to diagnose cytomegalovirus status with high specificity and sensitivity. A further reported finding was that TCR beta sequences accurately predicted the HLA-A and HLA-B alleles for most subjects in the first cohort. A later analysis found that TCR association rates varied across HLA loci, with DRB1 alleles showing the most associated TCRs and HLA-C alleles the fewest. Correlated functional status among segregating V segments might reflect linkage disequilibrium, but an unknown experimental factor could not be ruled out. CMV serostatus was the only immune exposure information available for the cohort. A later genetic analysis associated a missense DCLRE1C variant with V-gene and J-gene trimming of TCR beta chains, and an independent cohort replicated the association. A later analysis found that most CMV-associated TCR beta chains appeared HLA-restricted, with HLA associations seemingly driven largely by CMV exposure. Specific HLA alleles were associated with around 18,000 TCR beta sequences at a false discovery rate of 0.05 in a later analysis. Only TCR beta chains were sequenced in this cohort, and the absence of alpha or paired-chain data limited detectable features. A later genetic analysis reported fewer N-insertions in productive TCRs among donors in an Asian-associated ancestry cluster than the roughly 700-donor mean. Strong co-occurrence of HLA alleles, especially DR and DQ, made assigning TCR associations to individual alleles difficult. In the study, approximately 160 TCR beta chains were listed as associated with cytomegalovirus. Across donors, most TCR sequences were observed very rarely, whereas some public TCRs were present in many individuals. A cluster of highly shared sequence variants was judged likely to represent a technical artifact of the sequencing pipeline. Three of the identified cytomegalovirus-associated TCR beta chains were confirmed in vitro to be specific for cytomegalovirus antigens. The earlier analysis of some 560 of the donors excluded around 17 rarely observed V segments, including chromosome 9 orphons, because counts were too low. The presence/absence analyses assumed that sequencing depth was roughly uniform across donors, and that assumption may not be true. Because some donors lacked HLA typing at each locus, the association tests relied only on the typed subset. It was suggested by the authors that the approach could potentially be generalized to other disease states and immunological phenotypes.

Libraries were built with the immunoSEQ multiplex PCR assay. The multiplex PCR relied on a mix of 60 forward primers for TCR Vbeta segments and 13 reverse primers for TCR Jbeta segments. The CDR3 region of rearranged TCR beta genes was amplified from genomic DNA with a multiplex PCR assay. The amplified TCR beta libraries were sequenced on the Illumina HiSeq System as 87-base-pair reads. The study's own analysis went as follows. A later analysis counted some 80 million unique TCR beta chains across the 650 to 700 repertoires, and roughly 10 million of these chains were shared by at least two donors. Raw reads were error-corrected and collapsed into unique sequences by a nearest-neighbor algorithm in which closely related sequences were merged to remove PCR and sequencing errors. To assign V, D and J gene segments, CDR3 sequences were aligned to IMGT reference sequences. Each retained sequence needed at least a six-nucleotide match to both a V gene segment and a J gene segment. Rearrangements were classified as productive when the CDR3 lacked stop codons and remained in frame with V and J, and all other rearrangements were classified as non-productive. CDR3 was defined by IMGT convention, running from the second conserved V-encoded cysteine to the conserved J-encoded phenylalanine. Sequences without an unambiguous match to a single V gene segment were excluded from the earlier analysis of 587 of the donors. An earlier analysis of fewer than 750 of the donors classified V segments as functional when productive rearrangements were above 56.7% and as segregating when the standard deviation between donors was above 5%. A statistical classification framework was built for diagnosing cytomegalovirus status from the catalog of TCR beta chain sequences. In a later analysis, V and J genes were assigned by comparing TCR nucleotide sequences against IMGT/GENE-DB human TR gene sequences. In a later analysis, CDR3 sequences and most-parsimonious VDJ recombination scenarios were assigned using the TCRdist pipeline. In a later analysis, each TCR beta chain was defined by its CDR3 amino acid sequence together with its V-gene family, and reads lacking a unique V-gene family were excluded. In a later analysis, 450 to 600 highly shared, low-generation-probability nucleotide sequences were removed to address suspected cross-contamination and a sequencing artifact. A later analysis calculated a clonal expansion index for each public chain from normalized within-repertoire ranks of inferred template counts. In a later analysis, generation probabilities were computed using a VDJ recombination model fitted to out-of-frame rearrangements, and the results were checked against IGoR. In a later analysis, TCR-TCR, TCR-HLA and TCR-CMV co-occurrence was scored with hypergeometric tests, and a repertoire-size bias correction was applied to TCR pairs. False discovery rates were estimated in a later analysis by permuting HLA or CMV assignments 20 times. In a later analysis, co-occurring TCRs were grouped with DBSCAN, and TCRdist sequence similarity was added when clustering was performed within HLA-allele-positive subsets. Repertoires with fewer than 30,000 or more than 120,000 public chains were left out of co-occurrence clustering, as were several repertoires with anomalous nucleotide sharing. What TCRdb holds here is the immuneACCESS table cut down to in-frame rearrangements. Part of the clones is not present; checked against another copy, under half of the missing clones reflect an unresolved V gene, and the others are unexplained. V, J and clone size were drawn from that table, and D and trimming were deduced from the DNA. The sample table contains over 200,000 clones; only one count was recorded for more than 65% of them. The ten largest clonotypes hold 1.8% of the sample.

Counted from cysteine to phenylalanine, this CDR3 has 15 amino acids. The kept DNA is CDR3 alone, 45 bases in frame from the first base. CDR1 SEHNR and CDR2 FQNEAQ were looked up in the germline V gene (reference sequence). The cohort comprised 670 or so healthy bone marrow donors. All cohort members were sampled while nominally healthy, although unrecorded immune exposures were likely present. The donor was CMV seronegative and belonged to the group of over 300 seronegative cohort members. Each donor provided a peripheral blood sample, and peripheral blood mononuclear cells were used for TCR beta sequencing. Genomic DNA was extracted from the blood cell samples with the Qiagen DNeasy Blood Extraction Kit.

The chain is encoded by TRBV7-9 joined to TRBJ2-1; 8 nucleotides in the junction match TRBD2. What was sequenced was PBMCs. The sequence was obtained from a woman between 25 and 40 years old in good health and CMV-seronegative. The bases read TGTTCCAGCAGCTTGGGGGGCGGGGGGTACAATGAGCAGTTCTTC. It specifies CSSSLGGGGYNEQFF.